This TCR beta chain is drawn from a study of shared clonotypes between healthy human individuals. Overall study results and limits: Clonotypes that were shared across a handful of donors made up roughly 5% of naive CD4 clonotypes. The study sampled only blood, and tissue repertoires likely differ.

Points on this clone: The antigen is unknown.

The assay used deep level. Under the authors' procedure: Quality scores were absent from the junction-only immunoSEQ sequences, so filtering differed. Method: immunoSEQ multiplex PCR; TCRdb's copy keeps in-frame clones and lacks some. D and trimming come from the DNA, and the V and J calls and clone size come from that table. The data hold over a million clones, with approximately 97% observed a single time. This CDR3 is 15 amino acids long. V was shortened by 4 bases and J by 7 bases, with 17 bases between the two germline ends. The V gene's germline CDR1 is MDHEN and CDR2 SYDVKM. The material sequenced was naive CD4+ T cells sorted from blood. Documented subset: CD45RA+ positively selected. This chain connects TRBV28 to TRBJ1-5; D gene unclear. The clonotype was recovered from a man aged 30 to 45 in good health. The CDR3: CASSSPTTGRQPQHF. The CDR3 bases are TGTGCCAGCAGTTCTCCGACAACGGGTCGGCAGCCCCAGCATTTT.